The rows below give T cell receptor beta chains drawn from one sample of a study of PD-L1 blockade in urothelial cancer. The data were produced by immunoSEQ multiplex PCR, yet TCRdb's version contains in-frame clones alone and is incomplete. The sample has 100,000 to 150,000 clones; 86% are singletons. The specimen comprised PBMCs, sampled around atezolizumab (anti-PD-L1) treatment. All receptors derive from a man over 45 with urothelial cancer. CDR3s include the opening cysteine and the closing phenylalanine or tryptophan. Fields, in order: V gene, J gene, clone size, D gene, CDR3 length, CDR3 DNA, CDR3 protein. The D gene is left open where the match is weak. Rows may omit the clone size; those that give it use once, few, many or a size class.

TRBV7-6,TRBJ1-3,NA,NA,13,TGTGCCAGCAGCTCACGACAGGGAAACACCATATATTTT,CASSSRQGNTIYF
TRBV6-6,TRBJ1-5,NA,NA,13,TGTGCCAGCAGACAGGGTGTCCGTCAGCCCCAGCATTTT,CASRQGVRQPQHF
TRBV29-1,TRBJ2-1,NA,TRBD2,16,TGCAGCGTTGTATTTCTCAGCGGGAGCTCCTACAATGAGCAGTTCTTC,CSVVFLSGSSYNEQFF
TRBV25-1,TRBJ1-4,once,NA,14,TGTGCCAGCAGTGAATATGGGATAGAGGGAAAACTGTTTTTT,CASSEYGIEGKLFF
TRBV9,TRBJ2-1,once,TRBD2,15,TGTGCCAGCACACTAGCGGGATTATCTTACAATGAGCAGTTCTTC,CASTLAGLSYNEQFF
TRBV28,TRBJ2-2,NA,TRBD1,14,TGTGCCAGCGGGGACAGCCTGAACACCGGGGAGCTGTTTTTT,CASGDSLNTGELFF
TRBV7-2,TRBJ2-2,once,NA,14,TGTGCCAGCAGCTTCGTGGGGGGGCCCGGGGAGCTGTTTTTT,CASSFVGGPGELFF
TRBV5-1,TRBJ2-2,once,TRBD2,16,TGCGCCAGCAGCCGACTAGCCGAAGCGAACACCGGGGAGCTGTTTTTT,CASSRLAEANTGELFF
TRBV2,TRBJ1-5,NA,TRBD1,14,TGTGCCAGCGAAGGACAGGCCTCAAATCAGCCCCAGCATTTT,CASEGQASNQPQHF
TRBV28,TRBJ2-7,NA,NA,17,TGTGCCAGCAGGTATAGGGTCGGACAACAACTTTACTACGAGCAGTACTTC,CASRYRVGQQLYYEQYF
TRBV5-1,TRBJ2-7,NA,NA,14,TGCGCCAGCAGCTTGGACACCAACTCCTACGAGCAGTACTTC,CASSLDTNSYEQYF
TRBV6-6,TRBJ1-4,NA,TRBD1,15,TGTGCCAGCAGTCAGAGGGACAGGGCGGGAGAAAAACTGTTTTTT,CASSQRDRAGEKLFF
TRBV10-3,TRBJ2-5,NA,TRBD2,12,TGTGCCACGGGGAGCGGGACAGAGACCCAGTACTTC,CATGSGTETQYF
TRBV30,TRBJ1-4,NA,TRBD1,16,TGTGCCTGGTCAGGGGGAGGTGGACCACTTAATGAAAAACTGTTTTTT,CAWSGGGGPLNEKLFF
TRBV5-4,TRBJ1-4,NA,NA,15,TGTGCCAGCAGCTTGGCGAACCTGGGGGGTGAAAAACTGTTTTTT,CASSLANLGGEKLFF
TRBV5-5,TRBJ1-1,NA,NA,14,TGTGCCAGCAGCTTGTCGCAGGGGAACACTGAAGCTTTCTTT,CASSLSQGNTEAFF
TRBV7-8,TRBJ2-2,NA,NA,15,TGTGCCAGCAGCTTGACTCGGGCGAACACCGGGGAGCTGTTTTTT,CASSLTRANTGELFF
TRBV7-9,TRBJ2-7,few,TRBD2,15,TGTGCCAGCAGCTACCTAGCGGGGAACTCCTACGAGCAGTACTTC,CASSYLAGNSYEQYF
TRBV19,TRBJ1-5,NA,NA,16,TGTGCCAGTACCACGTTCGGAGGGAATGGCAATCAGCCCCAGCATTTT,CASTTFGGNGNQPQHF
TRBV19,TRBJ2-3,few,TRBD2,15,TGTGCCAGCCGAACCGGGCTAGCGGGAGGGTATACGCAGTATTTT,CASRTGLAGGYTQYF
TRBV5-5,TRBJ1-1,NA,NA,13,TGTGCCAGCAGCCCCGGGTACGGGATTGAAGCTTTCTTT,CASSPGYGIEAFF
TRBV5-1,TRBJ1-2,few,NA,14,TGCGCCAGCAGCTTAACCAACACTAACTATGGCTACACCTTC,CASSLTNTNYGYTF
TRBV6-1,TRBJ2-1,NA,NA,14,TGTGCCAGCAACACCGGGCAGGGAATGGGTGAGCAGTTCTTC,CASNTGQGMGEQFF
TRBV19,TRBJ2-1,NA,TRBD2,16,TGTGCCAGTAGGACTAGGACTAGCGTTTCAAGCAATGAGCAGTTCTTC,CASRTRTSVSSNEQFF
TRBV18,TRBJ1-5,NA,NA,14,TGTGCCAGCTCACCATCGACAGGCAATCAGCCCCAGCATTTT,CASSPSTGNQPQHF
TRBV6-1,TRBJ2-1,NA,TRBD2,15,TGTGCCAGCAGTGAAGGGGCGGGAGACTACAATGAGCAGTTCTTC,CASSEGAGDYNEQFF
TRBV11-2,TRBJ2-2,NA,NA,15,TGTGCCAGCAGCTTAGATCTGTCGGACACCGGGGAGCTGTTTTTT,CASSLDLSDTGELFF
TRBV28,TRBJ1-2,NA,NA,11,TGTGCCAGCAGTTTAGAGGATGGCTACACCTTC,CASSLEDGYTF
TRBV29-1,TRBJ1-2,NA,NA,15,TGCAGCGTGGTTTCTATTGTACCATCTAACTATGGCTACACCTTC,CSVVSIVPSNYGYTF